The 8 T cell receptor beta chains listed next were all sequenced from one sample in a study of T cell changes during pregnancy in multiple sclerosis (dated by TCRdb to the late 2010s). Libraries came from the immunoSEQ multiplex PCR assay. Not all clones reach the TCRdb copy of this immuneACCESS table, which keeps in-frame sequences only. Checked studies attribute under half of the gap to unresolved V genes and leave the rest unexplained. In this sample the table shows about 62,000 clones, approximately 95% of which occur a single time. The ten largest clones capture 3% to 4% of the sample. The input for sequencing was CD8+ T cells from peripheral blood mononuclear cells, taken in the second trimester of pregnancy. The source is a female donor with multiple sclerosis, enrolled in a pregnancy study.

The chain recombines TRBV4-1 with TRBJ1-2; 7 nucleotides line up with TRBD1. V lost 1 base, J lost 8 bases, and 16 bases stayed unmatched. CDR3 length equals 17 residues. CDR1 MGHRA and CDR2 YSYEKL come from the germline V gene. CDR3 residues: CASSQVPGTDLERGYTF. In DNA form, the CDR3 reads TGCGCCAGCAGCCAAGTCCCCGGGACAGACCTTGAAAGAGGCTACACCTTC.

V is TRBV4-3 and J is TRBJ2-2, with 7 bases matching TRBD2. Germline V gene data show CDR1 as LGHNA and CDR2 as YSLEER. This CDR3 region has 14 residues. Trimming removed 1 base from V and 6 bases from J; junction bases left unmatched: 2. CDR3 residues: CASSQGTSAGELFF. The CDR3 nucleotides read TGCGCCAGCAGCCAAGGAACTAGCGCCGGGGAGCTGTTTTTT.

The chain joins TRBV4-1 to TRBJ2-7; TRBD1 matches at 7 bases. J was trimmed by 5 bases and V by 1 base; bases with no gene match: 5. The CDR3 runs 14 residues. Germline lookup yields CDR1 MGHRA and CDR2 YSYEKL. This CDR3 is CASSQGGGRNEQYF. CDR3 coding DNA: TGCGCCAGCAGCCAAGGAGGGGGCAGGAACGAGCAGTACTTC.

This clone was counted at least ten times. The V and J genes are TRBV6-5 and TRBJ2-7; no clear D. Germline lookup yields CDR1 MNHEY and CDR2 SVGAGI. Trimming left V 0 bases short and J 4 bases short, with 7 bases between. This CDR3 comprises 13 residues. The CDR3 DNA follows: TGTGCCAGCAGTTACTCGCGCAAGTACGAGCAGTACTTC. It is translated as CASSYSRKYEQYF.

J is TRBJ1-5 and V is TRBV28; TRBD1 might be the D (6 bases). The CDR3 covers 15 residues. Per germline, CDR1 MDHEN and CDR2 SYDVKM. Trimming cost V 5 bases and J 1 base, with 12 bases left between them. The CDR3 spells CASSDTGRSNQPQHF. CDR3 in DNA: TGTGCCAGCAGTGACACAGGGAGAAGCAATCAGCCCCAGCATTTT.

The genes are TRBV27 and TRBJ2-5; 7 bases align to TRBD1. Germline V gene lookup returns CDR1 MNHEY and CDR2 SMNVEV (reference sequence). The CDR3 has 13 amino acids. The J segment lost 5 bases and the V segment lost 5 bases, leaving 5 bases of the junction unmatched. The CDR3 region is CASSMTGWETQYF. In DNA, the CDR3 is TGTGCCAGCAGTATGACAGGGTGGGAGACCCAGTACTTC.

The chain uses TRBV7-8 and TRBJ1-1; D is unresolved. The CDR3 sequence is 16 residues long. In germline, CDR1 is SGHVS, CDR2 FQNEAQ. Trimming removed 5 bases at V and 4 bases at J, with 20 bases between. CDR3 in DNA: TGTGCCAGCAGCCCGGGAAGGCACTTAAAAGGCACTGAAGCTTTCTTT. It encodes CASSPGRHLKGTEAFF.

V usage is TRBV28 and J usage is TRBJ2-7, with 7 bases lining up with TRBD1. V lost 2 bases to trimming and J lost 1 base; unmatched junction nucleotides: 5. This CDR3 region has 15 residues. Looked up from germline, CDR1 is MDHEN and CDR2 is SYDVKM. The CDR3 DNA reads as TGTGCCAGCAGTTTACTACCGGGACAGTCCTACGAGCAGTACTTC. This sequence encodes CASSLLPGQSYEQYF. Combining the CDR3 with reference TRBV28 and TRBJ2-7 gives the whole variable domain DVKVTQSSRYLVKRTGEKVFLECVQDMDHENMFWYRQDPGLGLRLIYFSYDVKMKEKGDIPEGYSVSREKKERFSLILESASTNQTSMYLCASSLLPGQSYEQYFGPGTRLTVT.